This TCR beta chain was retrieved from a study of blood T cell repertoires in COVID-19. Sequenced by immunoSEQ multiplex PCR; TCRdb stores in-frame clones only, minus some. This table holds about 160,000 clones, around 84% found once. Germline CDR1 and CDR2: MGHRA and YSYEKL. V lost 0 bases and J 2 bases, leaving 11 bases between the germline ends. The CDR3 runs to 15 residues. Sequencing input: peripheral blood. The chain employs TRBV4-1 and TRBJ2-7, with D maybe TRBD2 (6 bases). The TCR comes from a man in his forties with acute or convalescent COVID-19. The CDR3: CASSQDLGSTYEQYF. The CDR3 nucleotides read TGCGCCAGCAGCCAAGATCTCGGGAGCACCTACGAGCAGTACTTC.